The clone carrying this TCR beta chain was seen only a few times. Its antigen is not identified. The data are from a study of T cell repertoires in cytomegalovirus infection. Study details: The study used recently identified HLA-C-restricted and well-studied HLA-B-restricted CMV epitopes. CMV infection together with matching HLA type was indicated by public TCR beta signatures. Study results and caveats: HLA-C-restricted CMV-specific TCR beta clonotypes were dominant in the ex vivo response.

The CDR3 contains 14 residues. In germline, CDR1 is DFQATT, CDR2 SNEGSKA (reference sequence). V was clipped by 6 bases and J by 3 bases, with 17 bases between them. TCRdb reanalysed the reads using MiXCR and keeps one entry per CDR3 protein. The sample yields 650,000 to 900,000 distinct CDR3 sequences, around a third seen once. This rearrangement joins TRBV20-1 to TRBJ1-2; a weak D match, TRBD1 (6 bases). This TCR came from a human donor in good health (CMV status not recorded). Some clones in this sample may be carry-over from other donors' samples. The sample was cultured CD8+ T cells from PBMCs, taken from culture after CMV antigen stimulation. CDR3 sequence (DNA): TGCAGTGCCCCAAAAACAGACAGGCACTATGGCTACACCTTC. Its translation: CSAPKTDRHYGYTF.